This TCR beta chain was sequenced during a study of monozygotic twins with cystic fibrosis. Concerning this clone: Its matching antigen is unknown. One junction end does not reproduce the germline sequence, and a read error may be involved.

Germline loops: CDR1 KGHSH, CDR2 LQKENI. The CDR3 loop spans 18 amino acids. TCRdb keeps only in-frame clones here, not all; method: immunoSEQ multiplex PCR. This table holds roughly 19,000 clones, about 97% found once. Notes on the study in general: Low clonality (median around 0.0094) suggested a mostly naive repertoire.

The sequencing input was blood. This chain connects TRBV18 to TRBJ2-1; 14 positions match TRBD2. The receptor was derived from a young woman with cystic fibrosis. CDR3 residues: CASSLTGTSGGRYNEQFF. The CDR3 DNA reads as TGTGCTAGCTCACTCACCGGGACTAGCGGGGGTCGGTACAATGAGCAGTTCTTC.